This T cell receptor (beta chain) was sequenced for a study of cytomegalovirus exposure and HLA in healthy donors. The data were produced by immunoSEQ multiplex PCR, yet TCRdb's version contains in-frame clones alone and is incomplete. Among 130,000 to 150,000 clones listed, around 90% were seen once. V lost 4 bases, J lost 2 bases, and 10 bases stayed unmatched. The CDR3 loop spans 16 amino acids. The germline V gene has CDR1 SGHVS and CDR2 FNYEAQ. This chain uses TRBV7-6 with TRBJ2-5; 7 bases match TRBD1. This receptor was identified in a man between 18 and 35 years old in good health and CMV-seropositive. The specimen was PBMCs. In DNA, the CDR3 is TGTGCCAGCAGCTACGCTTTTGGACAGGCACAAGAGACCCAGTACTTC. Translation: CASSYAFGQAQETQYF.